Each of the 11 T cell receptor beta chains below was sequenced from the same sample in a study of human T cells and chemical hapten exposure. TCRdb reanalysed the RACE reads using MiXCR and keeps one entry per CDR3 protein. The sample shows some 190,000 distinct CDR3 sequences, about a fifth of them seen only once. Time point given: patch test 1, 2 weeks after DPC sensitization. The treatment here: therapeutic diphenylcyclopropenone sensitization with weekly scalp DPC. The sequencing here drew on whole blood, taken in connection with sensitization to the hapten diphenylcyclopropenone (DPC). These receptor sequences come from a woman in her forties or fifties with alopecia areata. Some clones in this sample may be carry-over from other donors' samples.

The chain employs TRBV29-1 and TRBJ1-2; a weak D match, TRBD1 (6 bases). V lost 7 bases and J lost 3, with 12 bases in between. The V gene's germline CDR1 is SQVTM and CDR2 ANQGSEA. CDR3 size: 12 residues. The CDR3 reads CSGGGLDYGYTF. The CDR3 nucleotides are TGCAGCGGAGGGGGTCTTGACTATGGCTACACCTTC.

This clonotype has just a few counts. CDR3 in DNA: TGTGCCAGCAGCCAAGATGGACTAGTTCTAAACATTCAGTACTTC. Encoded protein: CASSQDGLVLNIQYF. This chain links TRBV4-2 with TRBJ2-4, with 7 bases aligning to TRBD2. This CDR3 spans 15 amino acids. J was trimmed by 6 bases and V by 0 bases; bases with no gene match: 5. In germline, CDR1 is LGHNA, CDR2 YNFKEQ.

This clonotype has at least ten counts. The gene calls are TRBV29-1 and TRBJ1-2; a possible D gene is TRBD1 (6 bases). V was shortened by 6 bases and J by 0 bases, with 8 bases between the two germline ends. CDR1 is SQVTM, CDR2 ANQGSEA, per germline. The CDR3 is 12 amino acids. The CDR3 DNA reads TGCAGCGTCACAGGGACTAACTATGGCTACACCTTC. It is translated as CSVTGTNYGYTF. The variable domain in full, completed from reference TRBV29-1 and TRBJ1-2, reads SAVISQKPSRDICQRGTSLTIQCQVDSQVTMMFWYRQQPGQSLTLIATANQGSEATYESGFVIDKFPISRPNLTFSTLTVSNMSPEDSSIYLCSVTGTNYGYTFGSGTRLTVV.

As DNA, the CDR3 is TGTGCCAGCAACCCGACAGGGCTATACAATGAGCAGTTCTTC. It specifies CASNPTGLYNEQFF. V usage is TRBV6-6 and J usage is TRBJ2-1; 7 bases line up with TRBD1. This CDR3 spans 14 amino acids. The V gene end was trimmed by 7 bases and the J gene end by 4 bases; junction bases not matched to a gene: 7. Germline-derived CDR1 and CDR2 are MNHNY and SVGAGI (reference sequence).

This clonotype was seen a few times. The chain recombines TRBV10-2 with TRBJ1-6; no firm D call. This CDR3 has 15 amino acids. Germline CDR1 is WSHSY and CDR2 is SAAADI. Trimming stripped 2 bases from V and 5 bases from J, with 10 bases between. CDR3 coding DNA: TGCGCCAGCAGTGAGGTTGTTTCCAATAATTCACCCCTCCACTTT. This sequence encodes CASSEVVSNNSPLHF.

This clonotype was seen a few times. J is TRBJ2-2 and V is TRBV7-6; D tentatively reads TRBD1 or TRBD2 (5 bases each). The V gene lost 5 bases and the J gene lost 2 bases, with 15 bases spanning the gap. Germline CDR1 and CDR2: SGHVS and FNYEAQ. This CDR3 has 16 amino acids. In DNA, the CDR3 is TGTGCCAGCAGCCCCCTACCGGGACCAAACACCGGGGAGCTGTTTTTT. It translates to CASSPLPGPNTGELFF. Supplemented by reference TRBV7-6 and TRBJ2-2, the full variable domain reads GAGVSQSPRYKVTKRGQDVALRCDPISGHVSLYWYRQALGQGPEFLTYFNYEAQQDKSGLPNDRFSAERPEGSISTLTIQRTEQRDSAMYRCASSPLPGPNTGELFFGEGSRLTVL.

The rearrangement uses TRBV12-3 or TRBV12-4 and TRBJ2-3; D is unresolved. The CDR3 runs to 15 residues. V was pared by 2 bases and J by 2 bases, with 11 bases between. The CDR3: CASSLTAAHTDTQYF. The DNA for the CDR3 is TGTGCCAGCAGTTTAACGGCAGCTCACACAGATACGCAGTATTTT.

This clonotype has just a few counts. This sequence joins TRBV7-6 and TRBJ2-3, with D maybe TRBD2 (5 bases). CDR3 length equals 14 residues. The germline V gene encodes CDR1 SGHVS and CDR2 FNYEAQ. V was shortened by 1 base and J by 6 bases, with 11 bases between the two germline ends. The CDR3 spells CASSLVDLADTQYF. CDR3 nucleotides: TGTGCCAGCAGCTTAGTAGACTTAGCGGATACGCAGTATTTT.

V usage is TRBV18 and J usage is TRBJ1-5; the match to TRBD1 covers 7 bases. From germline, CDR1 is KGHSH and CDR2 LQKENI. This CDR3 comprises 14 residues. With 4 bases clipped from V and 1 base from J, the junction kept 1 base outside the gene matches. Written as DNA, the CDR3 is TGTGCCAGCTCACTGGGACAGAGCAATCAGCCCCAGCATTTT. Amino acid sequence: CASSLGQSNQPQHF. Looking up the rest from reference TRBV18 and TRBJ1-5 gives the full variable domain: NAGVMQNPRHLVRRRGQEARLRCSPMKGHSHVYWYRQLPEEGLKFMVYLQKENIIDESGMPKERFSAEFPKEGPSILRIQQVVRGDSAAYFCASSLGQSNQPQHFGDGTRLSIL.

This chain uses TRBV25-1 with TRBJ2-7; D remains unclear. V lost 0 bases and J lost 3, with 9 bases in between. Per the germline V gene, CDR1 is MGHDK and CDR2 is SYGVNS. The CDR3 is 14 amino acids. The CDR3 coding sequence is TGTGCCAGCAGTGAATATCCCAATAACTACGAGCAGTACTTC. Protein: CASSEYPNNYEQYF.

This clonotype has only a few counts. Here the CDR3 reads CASSYTGAPRTDTQYF. In nucleotides, the CDR3 is TGTGCCAGCAGTTATACAGGGGCCCCCCGCACAGATACGCAGTATTTT. The chain couples TRBV27 to TRBJ2-3; 7 positions match TRBD1. CDR3 size: 16 residues. J was trimmed by 1 base and V by 4 bases; bases with no gene match: 8. Germline assignment: CDR1 MNHEY and CDR2 SMNVEV (reference sequence).